This T cell receptor (beta chain) is from a study of blood T cell repertoires in COVID-19. Whole-study context: PBMCs, B-cell-depleted T cells, or T cells were the source of the cDNA or gDNA that made up the material.

Study processing details: Cell counts per sample came from amplifying reference gene primers. TCRdb's table, derived via immunoSEQ multiplex PCR, lists solely in-frame clones and lacks some. D and trimming come from the DNA, and the V and J calls and clone size come from that table. The sample contains some 130,000 clones, about four fifths of which appear only once. This CDR3 has 13 amino acids. The V gene's germline CDR1 is MNHEY and CDR2 SVGAGI. V was pared by 0 bases and J by 8 bases, with 10 bases between. The origin of this receptor is a woman in her sixties with active or convalescent COVID-19. Input material: peripheral blood. The genes are TRBV6-5 and TRBJ1-2, with unresolved D. CDR3 residues: CASSYSTTRGYTF. The CDR3 DNA reads TGTGCCAGCAGTTACTCTACGACTAGGGGCTACACCTTC.